This T cell receptor beta chain is from a study of beta chain features in type 1 diabetes. Study results and limitations: Amplification by PCR could prefer shorter templates, with the same effect in patients and controls.

A remark on this clone: What it binds is not known.

Germline V gene lookup returns CDR1 KGHSH and CDR2 LQKENI. This CDR3 is built from 15 residues. J was trimmed by 4 bases and V by 4 bases; bases with no gene match: 7. Cell sorting via CD45RO/CCR7/CD25/CD127/CD95/CD27 was performed to obtain CD4+ naive, central memory, regulatory and stem cell-like memory cells. Every isolated RNA sample was fully reverse transcribed, so sequencing captured expressed TCRB transcripts. Only in-frame clones appear in the TCRdb table, and some are missing; sequencing was by immunoSEQ multiplex PCR. This sample has hundreds of thousands of clones, with about an eighth found just once.

The sample comprised naive CD4+ T cells from blood. The genes are TRBV18 and TRBJ2-5; 9 nucleotides agree with TRBD1. This TCR was sampled from a woman younger than 35 in good health. As DNA, the CDR3 is TGTGCCAGCTCACTTTCACAGGGGGCCGGAGAGACCCAGTACTTC. Translation gives CASSLSQGAGETQYF.